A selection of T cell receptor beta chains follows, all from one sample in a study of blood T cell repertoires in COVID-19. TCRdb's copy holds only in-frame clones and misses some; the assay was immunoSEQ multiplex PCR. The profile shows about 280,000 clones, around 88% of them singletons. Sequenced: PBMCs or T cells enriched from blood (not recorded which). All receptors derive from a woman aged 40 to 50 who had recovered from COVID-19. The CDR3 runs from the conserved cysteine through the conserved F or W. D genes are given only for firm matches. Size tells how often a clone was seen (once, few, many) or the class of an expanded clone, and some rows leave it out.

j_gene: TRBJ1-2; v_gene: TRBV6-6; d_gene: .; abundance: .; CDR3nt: TGTGCCAGCAGCAGCGCTGTAGGGGCCGACTATGGCTACACCTTC; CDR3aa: CASSSAVGADYGYTF
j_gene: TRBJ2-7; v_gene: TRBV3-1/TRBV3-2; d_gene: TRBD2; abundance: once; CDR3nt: TGTGCCAGCAGCGAAAGCGGGATTCCCTACGAGCAGTACTTC; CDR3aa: CASSESGIPYEQYF
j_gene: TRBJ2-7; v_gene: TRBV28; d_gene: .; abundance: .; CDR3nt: TGTGCCAGCAGTTTCCCTCCACAGGTTAGGTCCTACGAGCAGTACTTC; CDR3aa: CASSFPPQVRSYEQYF
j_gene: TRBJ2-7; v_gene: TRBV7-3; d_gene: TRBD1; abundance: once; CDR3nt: TGTGCCAGCAGCTCGGGGGACAGGTCCGAGCAGTACTTC; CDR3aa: CASSSGDRSEQYF
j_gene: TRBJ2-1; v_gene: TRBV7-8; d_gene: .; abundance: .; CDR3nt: TGTGCCAGCAGCTTAGGACGGACAGCTGAGCAGTTCTTC; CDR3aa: CASSLGRTAEQFF
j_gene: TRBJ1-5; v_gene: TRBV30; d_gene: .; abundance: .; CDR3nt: TGTGCCTGGAGTGTACCCGGGTTATATAGCAATCAGCCCCAGCATTTT; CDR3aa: CAWSVPGLYSNQPQHF
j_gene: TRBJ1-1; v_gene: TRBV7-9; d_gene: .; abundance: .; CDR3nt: TGTGCCAGCAGCTTAGCCGCGCGGCAGGCTTTCTTT; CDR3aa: CASSLAARQAFF
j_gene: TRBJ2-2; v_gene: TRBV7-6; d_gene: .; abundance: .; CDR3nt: TGTGCCAGCAGCTTTAAAGCTGCAAACACCGGGGAGCTGTTTTTT; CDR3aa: CASSFKAANTGELFF
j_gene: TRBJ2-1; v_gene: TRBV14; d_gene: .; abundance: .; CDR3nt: TGTGCCAGCAGCCCTTATAATACCCGGGGAGAGCAGTTCTTC; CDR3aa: CASSPYNTRGEQFF
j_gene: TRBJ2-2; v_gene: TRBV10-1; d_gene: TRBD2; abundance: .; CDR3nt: TGCGCCAGCAGTGAGTTAGGTAGCGGGAGGTCGAACACCGGGGAGCTGTTTTTT; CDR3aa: CASSELGSGRSNTGELFF
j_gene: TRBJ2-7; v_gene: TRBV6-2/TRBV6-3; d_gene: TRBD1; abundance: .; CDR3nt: TGTGCCAGCAGTTACTCCGGACAGGGGGAGTTGTACGAGCAGTACTTC; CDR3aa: CASSYSGQGELYEQYF
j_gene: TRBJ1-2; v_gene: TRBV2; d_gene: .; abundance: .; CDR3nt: TGTGCCAGCAGTCCCACGGGGGGGCGAGGCTACACCTTC; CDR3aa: CASSPTGGRGYTF
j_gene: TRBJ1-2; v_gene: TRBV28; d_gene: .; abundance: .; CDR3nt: TGTGCCAGCAGTTTTTGGGACACCCCAACCAGAAGCTATGGCTACACCTTC; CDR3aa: CASSFWDTPTRSYGYTF
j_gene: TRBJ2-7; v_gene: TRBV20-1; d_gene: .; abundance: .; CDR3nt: TGCAGTGCTAGTGCCCCCGGCGGTTCCGTCGCCTACGAGCAGTACTTC; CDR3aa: CSASAPGGSVAYEQYF
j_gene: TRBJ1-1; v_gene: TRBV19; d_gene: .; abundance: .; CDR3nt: TGTGCCAGTAGTATGGGGGCGAACACTGAAGCTTTCTTT; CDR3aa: CASSMGANTEAFF
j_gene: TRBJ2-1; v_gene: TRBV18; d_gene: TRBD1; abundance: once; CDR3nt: TGTGCCAGCTCACCTCCGGGATTATCAGGGGGCGATGAGCAGTTCTTC; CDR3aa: CASSPPGLSGGDEQFF
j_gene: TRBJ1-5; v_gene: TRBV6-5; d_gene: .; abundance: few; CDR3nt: TGTGCCAGCGCCAACCACAGGGATAGCAATCAGCCCCAGCATTTT; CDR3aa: CASANHRDSNQPQHF
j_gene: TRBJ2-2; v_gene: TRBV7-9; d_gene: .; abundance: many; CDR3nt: TGTGCCAGCAGCTTAGCCGGGTCTATTAACACCGGGGAGCTGTTTTTT; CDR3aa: CASSLAGSINTGELFF
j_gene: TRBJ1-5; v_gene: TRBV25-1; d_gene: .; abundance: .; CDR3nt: TGTGCCAGCAGTGGAACGGAAAGGGGGCCCCAGCATTTT; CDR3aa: CASSGTERGPQHF
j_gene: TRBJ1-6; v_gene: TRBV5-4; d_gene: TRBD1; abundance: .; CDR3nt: TGTGCCAGCAGCTGGGGACAGGGGACGTATTCACCCCTCCACTTT; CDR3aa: CASSWGQGTYSPLHF
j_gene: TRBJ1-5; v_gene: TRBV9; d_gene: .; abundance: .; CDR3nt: TGTGCCAGCAGCGTGGCTTCAGAAAATCAGCCCCAGCATTTT; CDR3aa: CASSVASENQPQHF
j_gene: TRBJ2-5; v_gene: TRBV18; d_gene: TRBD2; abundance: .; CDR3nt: TGTGCCAGCTCACCCAGGACTAGCCGGCGACAAGAGACCCAGTACTTC; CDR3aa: CASSPRTSRRQETQYF
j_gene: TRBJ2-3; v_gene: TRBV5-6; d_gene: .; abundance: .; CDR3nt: TGTGCCAGCAGCCTTCATCTCCTAGGTGTCACAGATACGCAGTATTTT; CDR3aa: CASSLHLLGVTDTQYF
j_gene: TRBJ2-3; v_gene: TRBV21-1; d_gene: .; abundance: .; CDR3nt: TGTGCCAGCAGTCGGGAGACGGGCACAGATACGCAGTATTTT; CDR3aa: CASSRETGTDTQYF
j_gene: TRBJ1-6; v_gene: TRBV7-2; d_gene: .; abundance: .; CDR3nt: TGTGCCAGCACCCTAAAACCCTCCTATAATTCACCCCTCCACTTT; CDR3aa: CASTLKPSYNSPLHF
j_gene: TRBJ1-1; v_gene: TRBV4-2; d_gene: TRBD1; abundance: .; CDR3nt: TGTGCCAGCAGCCCCTGGACAGGAGAAGCTTTCTTT; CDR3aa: CASSPWTGEAFF
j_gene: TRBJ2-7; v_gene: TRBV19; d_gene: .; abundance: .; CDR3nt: TGTGCCAGTAGTATAGCAGCAGGCTCTTCCTACGAGCAGTACTTC; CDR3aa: CASSIAAGSSYEQYF
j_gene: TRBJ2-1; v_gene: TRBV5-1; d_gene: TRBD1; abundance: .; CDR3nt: TGCGCCAGCAGCTCCGGGACAGGGAACAATGAGCAGTTCTTC; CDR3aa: CASSSGTGNNEQFF
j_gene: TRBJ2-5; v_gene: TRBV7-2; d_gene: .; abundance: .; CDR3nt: TGTGCCAGCAGCTTAGGTCTAGGGGGAGAGACCCAGTACTTC; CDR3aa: CASSLGLGGETQYF
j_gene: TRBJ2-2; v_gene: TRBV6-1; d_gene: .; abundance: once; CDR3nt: TGTGCCAGCAGTGAAAGGGGCGGCCGGGACACCGGGGAGCTGTTTTTT; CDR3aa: CASSERGGRDTGELFF
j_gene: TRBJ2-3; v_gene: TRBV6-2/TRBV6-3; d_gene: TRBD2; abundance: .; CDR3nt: TGTGCCAGCAGTTCTAGCGGGAGCACAGATACGCAGTATTTT; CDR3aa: CASSSSGSTDTQYF
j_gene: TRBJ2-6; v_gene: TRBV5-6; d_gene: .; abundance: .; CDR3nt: TGTGCCAGCAGACACTCTGGGGCCAACGTCCTGACTTTC; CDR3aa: CASRHSGANVLTF
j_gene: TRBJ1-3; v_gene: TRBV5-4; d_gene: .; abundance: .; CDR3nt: TGTGCCAGCAGCTTGGAAACAACTGGAAACACCATATATTTT; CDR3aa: CASSLETTGNTIYF
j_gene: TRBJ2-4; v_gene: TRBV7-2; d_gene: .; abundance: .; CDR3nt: TGTGCCAGCAGCCCGTGGGGCGGCAAAAACATTCAGTACTTC; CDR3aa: CASSPWGGKNIQYF
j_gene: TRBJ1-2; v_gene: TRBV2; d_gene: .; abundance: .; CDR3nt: TGTGCCAGCAGGAATGAAGGGGGTGGCTATGGCTACACCTTC; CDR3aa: CASRNEGGGYGYTF
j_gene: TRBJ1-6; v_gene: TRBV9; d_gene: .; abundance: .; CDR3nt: TGTGCCAGCAGCGCTACACAGAGCTCCTATAATTCACCCCTCCACTTT; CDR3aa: CASSATQSSYNSPLHF
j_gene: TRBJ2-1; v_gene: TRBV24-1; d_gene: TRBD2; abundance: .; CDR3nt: TGTGCCACCAGTGATACCCCCCTGCGACCGGGTCGAAGCGGGGTCAGCGAGCAGTTCTTC; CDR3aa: CATSDTPLRPGRSGVSEQFF
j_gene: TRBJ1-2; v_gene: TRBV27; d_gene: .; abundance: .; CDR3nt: TGTGCCAGCAAGAATGCTGAGAACTATGGCTACACCTTC; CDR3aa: CASKNAENYGYTF
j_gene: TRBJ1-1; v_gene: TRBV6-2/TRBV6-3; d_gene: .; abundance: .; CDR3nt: TGTGCCAGCAGTGACCGACTGGGGGGTACCGAAGCTTTCTTT; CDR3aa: CASSDRLGGTEAFF
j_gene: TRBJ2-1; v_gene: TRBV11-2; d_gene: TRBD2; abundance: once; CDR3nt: TGTGCCAGCAGCTCACTAGCGGGCCGCTACAATGAGCAGTTCTTC; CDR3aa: CASSSLAGRYNEQFF
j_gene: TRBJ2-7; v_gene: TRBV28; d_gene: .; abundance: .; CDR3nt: TGTGCCAGCAGTCAAACCCGGGCCCGGGCAGGGGAGCGCTACGAGCAGTACTTC; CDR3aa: CASSQTRARAGERYEQYF
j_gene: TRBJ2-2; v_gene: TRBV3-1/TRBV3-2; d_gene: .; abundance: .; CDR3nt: TGTGCCAGCAGGCGAACAGGGATTCGGTACACCGGGGAGCTGTTTTTT; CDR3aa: CASRRTGIRYTGELFF
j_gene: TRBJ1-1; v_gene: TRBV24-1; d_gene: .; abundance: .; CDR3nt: TGTGCCACCAGGCGGCGGGACGAGCCTGAAGCTTTCTTT; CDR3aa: CATRRRDEPEAFF
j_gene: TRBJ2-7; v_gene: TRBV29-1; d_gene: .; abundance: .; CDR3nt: TGCAGCGTTGAAGACGGCGGTAGCGGAATTTACGAGCAGTACTTC; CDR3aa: CSVEDGGSGIYEQYF
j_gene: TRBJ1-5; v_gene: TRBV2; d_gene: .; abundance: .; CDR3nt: TGTGCCAGCAGTGGAGAGCGCAATCAGCCCCAGCATTTT; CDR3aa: CASSGERNQPQHF
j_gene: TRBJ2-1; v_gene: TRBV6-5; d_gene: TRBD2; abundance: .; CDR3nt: TGTGCCAGCAGCCCCCCTAGCGGGTCCTACAATGAGCAGTTCTTC; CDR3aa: CASSPPSGSYNEQFF
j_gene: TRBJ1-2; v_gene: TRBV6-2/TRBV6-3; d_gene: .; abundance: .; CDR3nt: TGTGCCAGCAGTCCAGGGTTGGGTGGCTACACCTTC; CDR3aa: CASSPGLGGYTF